This T cell receptor (beta chain) was obtained from a study of control samples from healthy donors and cancer patients (dated by TCRdb to between 2020 and 2021). The protocol used for the library was the immunoSEQ multiplex PCR assay. TCRdb re-hosts the immuneACCESS table, in-frame sequences only. Its copies lack some clones; in the studies checked, an unresolved V gene accounts for under half of them, and the cause for the rest is not known. This sample holds approximately 81,000 clones; about 94% were observed only once. The top ten clonotypes cover about 5% of the sample. The CDR3 contains 13 residues, cysteine and phenylalanine counted. Kept here is only the CDR3 DNA, which spans 39 bases and is read in frame from base 1. Deletion took 6 bases off V and 3 bases off J, with a span of 11 bases between the germline ends. With respect to this clone: The clone's antigen remains unknown. No clone much larger than this one lies a single base away; base qualities are absent.

The rearrangement combines TRBV12-3 or TRBV12-4 with TRBJ1-2, with an unclear D gene assignment. Sequencing was carried out using blood. This sequence was found in a woman between 18 and 29 years old in good health. The DNA is TGTGCCAGCAGCGGTGGCGGTTACTATGGCTACACCTTC. Its amino acids are CASSGGGYYGYTF.